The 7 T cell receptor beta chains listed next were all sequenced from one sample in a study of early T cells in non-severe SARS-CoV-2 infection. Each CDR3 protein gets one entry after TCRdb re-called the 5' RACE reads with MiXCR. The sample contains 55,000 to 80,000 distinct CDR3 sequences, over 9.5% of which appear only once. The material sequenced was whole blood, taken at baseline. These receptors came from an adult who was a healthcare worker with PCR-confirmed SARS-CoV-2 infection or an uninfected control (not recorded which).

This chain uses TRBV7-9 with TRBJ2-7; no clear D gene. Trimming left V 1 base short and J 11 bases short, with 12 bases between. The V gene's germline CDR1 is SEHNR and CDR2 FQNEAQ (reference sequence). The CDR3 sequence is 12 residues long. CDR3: CASSLEGGWEYF. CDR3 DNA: TGTGCCAGCAGCTTAGAGGGCGGATGGGAGTACTTC.

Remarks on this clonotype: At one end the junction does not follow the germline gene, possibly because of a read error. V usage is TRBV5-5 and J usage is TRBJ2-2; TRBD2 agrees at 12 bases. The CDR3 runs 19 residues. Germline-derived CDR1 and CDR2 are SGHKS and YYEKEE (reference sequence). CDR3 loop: CASSRIGTSGHANTGEQFF. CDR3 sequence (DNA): TGTGCCAGCAGCCGGATAGGGACTAGCGGGCACGCGAACACCGGGGAGCAGTTTTTT.

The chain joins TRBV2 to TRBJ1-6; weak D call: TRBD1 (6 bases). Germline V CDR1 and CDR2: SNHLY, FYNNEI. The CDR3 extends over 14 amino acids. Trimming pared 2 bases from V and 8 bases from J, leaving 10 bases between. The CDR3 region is CASSESGVYSPLHF. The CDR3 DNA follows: TGTGCCAGCAGTGAATCAGGGGTCTATTCACCCCTCCACTTT.

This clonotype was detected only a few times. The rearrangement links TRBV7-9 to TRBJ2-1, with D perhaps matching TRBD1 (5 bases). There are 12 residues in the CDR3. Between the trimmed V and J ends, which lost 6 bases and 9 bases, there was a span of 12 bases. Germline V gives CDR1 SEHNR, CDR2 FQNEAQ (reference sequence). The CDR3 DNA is TGTGCCAGCAGGCATACAGGCTTTGAGCAGTTCTTC. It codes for CASRHTGFEQFF.

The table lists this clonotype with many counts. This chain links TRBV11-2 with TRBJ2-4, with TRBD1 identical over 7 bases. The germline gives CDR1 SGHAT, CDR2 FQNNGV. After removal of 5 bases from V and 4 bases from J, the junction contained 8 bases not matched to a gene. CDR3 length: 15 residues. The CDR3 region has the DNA TGTGCCAGCAGCCCGCCGGGACAGTCGAAAAACATTCAGTACTTC. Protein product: CASSPPGQSKNIQYF. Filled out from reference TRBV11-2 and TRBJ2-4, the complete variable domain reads EAGVAQSPRYKIIEKRQSVAFWCNPISGHATLYWYQQILGQGPKLLIQFQNNGVVDDSQLPKDRFSAERLKGVDSTLKIQPAKLEDSAVYLCASSPPGQSKNIQYFGAGTRLSVL.

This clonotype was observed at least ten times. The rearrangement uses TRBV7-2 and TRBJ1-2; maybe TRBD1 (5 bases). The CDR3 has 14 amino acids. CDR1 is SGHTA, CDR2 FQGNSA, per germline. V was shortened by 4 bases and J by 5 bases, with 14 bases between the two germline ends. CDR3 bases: TGTGCCAGCAGCTCCCGGGGGTATGCTTATGGCTACACCTTC. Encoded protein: CASSSRGYAYGYTF.

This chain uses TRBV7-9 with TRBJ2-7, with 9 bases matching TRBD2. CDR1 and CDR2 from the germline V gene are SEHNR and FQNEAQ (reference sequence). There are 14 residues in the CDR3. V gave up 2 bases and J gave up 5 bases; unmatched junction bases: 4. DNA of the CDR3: TGTGCCAGCAGCTTACGAGCTAGCGGGGACGAGCAGTACTTC. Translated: CASSLRASGDEQYF.